The sequence of this TCR beta chain was determined in a study of identical twins. V was pared by 10 bases and J by 5 bases, with 8 bases of the junction left unmatched. The germline V gene encodes CDR1 MDHEN and CDR2 SYDVKM. The CDR3 length is 14 residues. A note on this clonotype: The antigen is not known.

Healthy Caucasians supplied all donations. TCRdb re-derived calls from the 5' RACE reads in MiXCR, one entry per CDR3 protein. Of more than 1.5 million distinct CDR3 sequences in the sample, less than 35% were seen once. Study results and caveats: Insertions ran lower in abundant cord blood beta clonotypes, though not in memory repertoires. Out-of-frame alpha sequences shared by twins showed excess low generation probability.

The chain combines TRBV28 with TRBJ1-6, with TRBD1 matching 7 bases. This sequence was found in a newborn girl in good health. Sequenced sample: cord blood. The CDR3 region has the DNA TGTGCCACCCTCGACAGGGTCCATAATTCACCCCTCCACTTT. The encoded protein is CATLDRVHNSPLHF.